The 4 T cell receptor beta chains below come from one sample, sequenced in a study of spatial heterogeneity in lung cancer. Via MiXCR, TCRdb re-called the 5' RACE reads, giving one row per CDR3 protein. Of tens of thousands of distinct CDR3 sequences detected, approximately 5.5% appear once; the ten largest clones hold 25% to 30%. The time point is: sample taken at primary tumor resection. The material sequenced was PBMCs, taken at surgery. These receptors were obtained from a female donor with early-stage non-small cell lung cancer.

This clonotype was found a few times. The V and J genes are TRBV12-5 and TRBJ2-1; a weak D match, TRBD2 (5 bases). Trimming cost V 6 bases and J 6 bases, with 9 bases left between them. This CDR3 has 12 residues. Germline CDR1 LGHNT, CDR2 FRNRAP. CDR3 in amino acids: CASGGRGNEQFF. DNA of the CDR3: TGTGCTAGTGGGGGTCGGGGCAATGAGCAGTTCTTC.

This clonotype showed up many times. The gene calls are TRBV12-5 and TRBJ2-5; tentatively, D is TRBD1 (6 bases). Between the trimmed V and J ends, which lost 5 bases and 3 bases, there was a span of 13 bases. This CDR3 is built from 14 residues. From germline, CDR1 is LGHNT and CDR2 FRNRAP. The CDR3 DNA reads TGTGCTAGTGGTCTATTCTCAGGGGAAGAGACCCAGTACTTC. It translates to CASGLFSGEETQYF.

This clonotype was counted at least ten times. The chain links TRBV6-1 to TRBJ2-7; 10 nucleotides line up with TRBD2. This CDR3 spans 15 amino acids. J gave up 0 bases and V 6 bases, and 5 bases lay outside the gene matches. The germline V gene has CDR1 MNHNS and CDR2 SASEGT. The CDR3 protein is CASRGAGGSSYEQYF. CDR3 DNA sequence: TGTGCCAGCAGAGGAGCGGGGGGGAGCTCCTACGAGCAGTACTTC.

This clonotype was observed a few times. The chain carries TRBV7-2 and TRBJ2-3; unclear D gene. Germline V CDR1 and CDR2: SGHTA, FQGNSA. Deletions cut 5 bases from V and 4 bases from J, with 13 bases between. CDR3 length: 14 residues. CDR3 DNA: TGTGCCAGCAGCCCCGATCGCACCTCAGATACGCAGTATTTT. As protein: CASSPDRTSDTQYF.